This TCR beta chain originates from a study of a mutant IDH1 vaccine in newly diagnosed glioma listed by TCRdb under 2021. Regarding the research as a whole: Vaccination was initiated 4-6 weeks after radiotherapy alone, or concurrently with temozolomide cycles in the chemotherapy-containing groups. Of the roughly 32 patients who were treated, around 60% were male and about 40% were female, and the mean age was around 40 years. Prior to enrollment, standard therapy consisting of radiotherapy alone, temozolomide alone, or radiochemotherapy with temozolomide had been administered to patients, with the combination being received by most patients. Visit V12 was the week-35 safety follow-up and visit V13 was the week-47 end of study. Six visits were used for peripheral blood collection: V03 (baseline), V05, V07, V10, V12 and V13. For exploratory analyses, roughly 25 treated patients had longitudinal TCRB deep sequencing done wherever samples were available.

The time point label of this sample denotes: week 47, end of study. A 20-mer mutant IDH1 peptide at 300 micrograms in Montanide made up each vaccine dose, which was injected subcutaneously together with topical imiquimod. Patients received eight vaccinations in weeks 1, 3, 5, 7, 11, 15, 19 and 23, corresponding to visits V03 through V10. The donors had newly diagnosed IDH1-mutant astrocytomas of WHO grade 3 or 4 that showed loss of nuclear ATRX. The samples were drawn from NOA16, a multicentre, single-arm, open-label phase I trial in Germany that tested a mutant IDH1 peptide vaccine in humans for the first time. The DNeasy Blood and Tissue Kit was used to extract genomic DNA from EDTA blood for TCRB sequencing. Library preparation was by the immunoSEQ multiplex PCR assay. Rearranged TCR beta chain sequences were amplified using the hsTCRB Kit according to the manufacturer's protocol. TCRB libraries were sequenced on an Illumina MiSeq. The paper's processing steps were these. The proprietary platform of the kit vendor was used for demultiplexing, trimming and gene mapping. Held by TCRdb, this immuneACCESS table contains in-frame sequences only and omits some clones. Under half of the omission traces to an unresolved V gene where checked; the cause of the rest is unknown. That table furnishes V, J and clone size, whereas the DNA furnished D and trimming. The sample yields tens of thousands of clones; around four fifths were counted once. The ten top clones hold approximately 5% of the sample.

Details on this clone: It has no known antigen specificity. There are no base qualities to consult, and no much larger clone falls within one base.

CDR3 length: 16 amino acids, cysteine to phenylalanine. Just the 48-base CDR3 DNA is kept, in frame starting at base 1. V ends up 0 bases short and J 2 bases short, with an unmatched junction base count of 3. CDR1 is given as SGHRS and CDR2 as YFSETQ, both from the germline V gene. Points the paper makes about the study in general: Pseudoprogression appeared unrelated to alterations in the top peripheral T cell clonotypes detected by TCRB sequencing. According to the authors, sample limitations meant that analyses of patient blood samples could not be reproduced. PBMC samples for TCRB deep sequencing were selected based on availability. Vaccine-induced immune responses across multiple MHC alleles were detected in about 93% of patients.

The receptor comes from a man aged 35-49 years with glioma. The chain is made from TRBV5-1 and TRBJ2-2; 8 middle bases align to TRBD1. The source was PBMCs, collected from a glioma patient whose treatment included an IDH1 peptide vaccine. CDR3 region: CASSLAGTGNTGELFF. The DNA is TGCGCCAGCAGCTTGGCCGGGACAGGTAACACCGGGGAGCTGTTTTTT.